This T cell receptor (beta chain) was observed in a study of T cell responses to AZD1222 COVID-19 vaccine. Data came from immunoSEQ multiplex PCR; TCRdb stores just in-frame clones and leaves some out. The data show more than 140,000 clones, about 91% seen once. The receptor was isolated from an adult in good health. The sequenced sample was peripheral blood, obtained on day 0 of MenACWY control vaccination.

The DNA of the CDR3 is TGTGCCAGCAGCCCGGTCGGACAGCGGGCTGGCTACACCTTC. Translating it yields CASSPVGQRAGYTF. The chain carries TRBV11-2 and TRBJ1-2; maybe TRBD1 (6 bases). The CDR3 runs to 14 residues. CDR1 is SGHAT, CDR2 FQNNGV, per germline. V was shortened by 5 bases and J by 7 bases, with 17 bases between the two germline ends.